This TCR beta chain derives from a study of response to subunit inactivated influenza vaccine. In TCRdb, the RT-PCR reads were re-called with MiXCR into one record per CDR3 protein. The repertoire holds 300,000 to 350,000 distinct CDR3 sequences, with around a fifth as singletons. In germline, CDR1 is MNHNS, CDR2 SASEGT. The CDR3 spans 15 residues. Trimming removed 3 bases from V and 0 bases from J, with 9 bases in between. On this clonotype itself: Its antigen is unknown.

Study results and caveats: Few additional T cells are recruited per seasonal influenza vaccination, authors suggested.

This chain links TRBV6-1 with TRBJ1-3; weak D call: TRBD1 (5 bases). This receptor was obtained from a man aged 50 to 69 who received an inactivated influenza vaccine. The specimen was PBMCs from blood, collected about 19 months after vaccination. CDR3 amino acids: CASSEGLLSGNTIYF. CDR3 nucleotide sequence: TGTGCCAGCAGTGAGGGACTCCTCTCTGGAAACACCATATATTTT.